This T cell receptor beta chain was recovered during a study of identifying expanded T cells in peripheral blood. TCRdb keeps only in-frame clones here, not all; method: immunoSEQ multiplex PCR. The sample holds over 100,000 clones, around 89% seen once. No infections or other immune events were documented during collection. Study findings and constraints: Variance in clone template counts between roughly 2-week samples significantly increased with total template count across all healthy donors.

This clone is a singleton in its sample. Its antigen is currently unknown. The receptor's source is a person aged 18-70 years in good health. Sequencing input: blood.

The CDR3 coding sequence is TGTGCCAGCAGCTTCTCCTCAGACCCAATTGTTGAGCAGTTCTTC. It is translated as CASSFSSDPIVEQFF. The chain employs TRBV7-8 and TRBJ2-1; D ambiguous. The length of the CDR3 is 15 residues. Germline loops: CDR1 SGHVS, CDR2 FQNEAQ. V was clipped by 3 bases and J by 9 bases, with 18 bases between them.